This T cell receptor beta chain comes out of a study of OX40 agonist ivuxolimab in advanced cancers. The assay was immunoSEQ multiplex PCR, and TCRdb's table has in-frame clones only and misses some. Among tens of thousands of clones, just under 90% were seen once, and the ten largest hold less than 5.5%. In germline, CDR1 is SGDLS, CDR2 YYNGEE. Trimming cost V 0 bases and J 4 bases, with 4 bases left between them. CDR3 length: 13 residues. The chain couples TRBV9 to TRBJ2-2; no clear D. Sequencing was performed on CD4+ or CD8+ T cells sorted from blood, taken in a trial of the OX40 agonist ivuxolimab. The origin of this receptor is an adult with an advanced solid tumor such as melanoma, head and neck, liver or kidney cancer. The DNA for the CDR3 is TGTGCCAGCAGCGTAGGCAGCACCGGGGAGCTGTTTTTT. Protein product: CASSVGSTGELFF.